One sample yielded the 13 T cell receptor beta chains listed below, sequenced in a study of identical twins. TCRdb re-called the 5' RACE reads through MiXCR, storing one row per CDR3 protein. The profile covers 500,000 or so distinct CDR3 sequences, with 11% to 15% appearing a single time and about 0.54% taken by the ten largest. This same sample was also part of a study on yellow fever vaccine responses in identical twins.

The specimen sequenced was CD4+ T cells sorted from blood. Every receptor here comes from a woman under 30 in good health.

The chain is built from TRBV7-9 and TRBJ2-7, with 7 positions matching TRBD2. CDR3 length: 13 residues. With V trimmed by 4 bases and J by 4 bases, 4 bases remained unmatched. Germline assignment: CDR1 SEHNR and CDR2 FQNEAQ (reference sequence). CDR3 sequence reads: CASSWGGSYEQYF. The CDR3 DNA is TGTGCCAGCAGCTGGGGAGGGTCTTACGAGCAGTACTTC.

In this sample, this clonotype turned up many times. The chain uses TRBV7-3 and TRBJ2-2, with TRBD1 matching over 10 bases. Germline V gives CDR1 SGHTA, CDR2 FQGTGA. Germline trimming cut 5 bases from V and 3 bases from J; bases unmatched to any gene: 6. CDR3 size: 16 residues. The CDR3 DNA follows: TGTGCCAGCAGCAGACGACAGGGGGCGGACACCGGGGAGCTGTTTTTT. Translation gives CASSRRQGADTGELFF.

This clonotype was seen a few times. The chain uses TRBV10-3 and TRBJ2-3; 9 bases are a match to TRBD1. V was clipped by 6 bases and J by 3 bases; unmatched bases: 25. This CDR3 contains 21 residues. Germline values: CDR1 ENHRY, CDR2 SYGVKD. Here the CDR3 DNA reads TGTGCCATCAGCAAATCTGACTCCGGGACAGGGATTGGGGGTCGGACAGATACGCAGTATTTT. Its protein product is CAISKSDSGTGIGGRTDTQYF.

This clonotype was counted at least ten times. The rearrangement uses TRBV12-3 or TRBV12-4 and TRBJ2-1, with D maybe TRBD1 (6 bases). The CDR3 has 17 amino acids. V was cut by 3 bases and J by 4 bases, with 19 bases left in between. The chain's CDR3 is CASSFVVSRDIYNEQFF. The CDR3 DNA reads TGTGCCAGCAGTTTTGTGGTTAGCCGGGACATATACAATGAGCAGTTCTTC.

The V and J genes are TRBV20-1 and TRBJ2-2; 10 bases map to TRBD2. The CDR3 covers 18 residues. The V segment lost 3 bases and the J segment 3 bases; nucleotides outside the gene matches: 13. Germline lookup yields CDR1 DFQATT and CDR2 SNEGSKA (reference sequence). This chain's CDR3 is CSARTGTSVNPYTGELFF. The CDR3 DNA is TGCAGTGCTAGGACCGGGACTAGCGTTAACCCCTACACCGGGGAGCTGTTTTTT.

V usage is TRBV28 and J usage is TRBJ2-7; 12 nucleotides agree with TRBD1. The V gene end was trimmed by 4 bases and the J gene end by 7 bases; junction bases not matched to a gene: 8. The CDR3 consists of 15 residues. Per the germline V gene, CDR1 is MDHEN and CDR2 is SYDVKM. CDR3 in DNA: TGTGCCAGCAGTTCAGCCGGGACAGGGGGCGATGAGCAGTACTTC. It encodes CASSSAGTGGDEQYF.

This clonotype came up many times. The chain uses TRBV18 and TRBJ1-1, with D possibly matching TRBD1 (5 bases). Between the trimmed V and J ends, which lost 3 bases and 1 base, there was a span of 12 bases. The germline gives CDR1 KGHSH, CDR2 LQKENI. The CDR3 extends over 15 amino acids. For the CDR3, the DNA is TGTGCCAGCTCACCGGGTCGAGGGGAGAACACTGAAGCTTTCTTT. This gives the protein CASSPGRGENTEAFF.

In DNA form, the CDR3 reads TGTGCCAGCAGCTTAACCGGGACTAGCAGCCGGATCACAGATACGCAGTATTTT. Encoded protein: CASSLTGTSSRITDTQYF. The gene calls are TRBV7-8 and TRBJ2-3; the match to TRBD2 covers 9 bases. The germline CDR1 and CDR2 sequences are SGHVS and FQNEAQ. Losses at the gene ends were 2 bases for V and 2 bases for J; bases not matched to a gene: 11. CDR3 length: 18 residues.

This clonotype has ten or more counts. The V gene is TRBV5-5, the J gene TRBJ1-6; the D is unclear. Germline CDR1 reads SGHKS; CDR2 reads YYEKEE (reference sequence). V lost 4 bases to trimming and J lost 6 bases, with 11 bases between them. The length of the CDR3 is 14 residues. The CDR3 sequence: CASSTPGANSPLHF. As DNA, the CDR3 is TGTGCCAGCAGCACACCGGGTGCTAATTCACCCCTCCACTTT.

A few counts support this clonotype. The chain couples TRBV28 to TRBJ2-3; 8 bases match TRBD2. The length of the CDR3 is 13 residues. V shed 6 bases and J 8 bases; nucleotides not matched to a gene: 7. Germline CDR1 MDHEN, CDR2 SYDVKM. The CDR3 here is CASREPGLGTQYF. The CDR3 DNA is TGTGCCAGCAGAGAACCGGGACTAGGTACGCAGTATTTT.

V and J are TRBV11-2 and TRBJ2-4; 9 bases agree with TRBD2. CDR1 is SGHAT and CDR2 is FQNNGV in the germline V gene. The ends lost 2 bases at V and 0 bases at J; junction bases unmatched: 8. The CDR3 contains 18 residues. The DNA for the CDR3 is TGTGCCAGCAGCTTATGGGGTAGCGGGAGCCTAGCCAAAAACATTCAGTACTTC. Residues: CASSLWGSGSLAKNIQYF.

The table lists this clonotype with a few counts. The V call is TRBV10-3, the J call TRBJ1-6, with D maybe TRBD1 (5 bases). The CDR3 covers 14 residues. CDR1 and CDR2 (germline): ENHRY, SYGVKD. Between the trimmed V and J ends, which lost 4 bases and 5 bases, there was a span of 9 bases. The CDR3 loop reads CAISVGRNNSPLHF. CDR3 nucleotide sequence: TGTGCCATCAGTGTGGGACGTAATAATTCACCCCTCCACTTT.

This clonotype was recorded many times. The chain couples TRBV5-1 to TRBJ2-7, with 12 positions matching TRBD2. The CDR3 loop spans 15 amino acids. With V trimmed by 4 bases and J by 1 base, 3 bases remained unmatched. Germline V gives CDR1 SGHRS, CDR2 YFSETQ. The CDR3 loop reads CASSLGLAGSYEQYF. The CDR3 nucleotides are TGCGCCAGCAGCCTCGGACTAGCGGGGTCCTACGAGCAGTACTTC.